One sample yielded the 5 T cell receptor beta chains listed below, sequenced in a study of identifying expanded T cells in peripheral blood. The table came from immunoSEQ multiplex PCR; TCRdb's copy has only in-frame clones and leaves some out. Among tens of thousands of clones listed, around 89% were seen once. The sequencing sample was made of blood. All receptors derive from a person aged 18-70 years in good health.

The CDR3 loop is CSAGGPDTQYF. CDR3 nucleotide sequence: TGCAGTGCAGGGGGGCCAGATACGCAGTATTTT. The chain carries TRBV20-1 and TRBJ2-3, with D possibly being TRBD1 or TRBD2 (6 bases each). CDR1 DFQATT and CDR2 SNEGSKA come from the germline V gene (reference sequence). Trimming shortened V by 6 bases and J by 4 bases, and 8 bases separated the two germline ends. CDR3 length: 11 amino acids.

Comment on this clone: The same CDR3 can be traced to other DNA sequences in this sample. V gene TRBV28 combines with J gene TRBJ2-7; tentatively, D is TRBD2 (7 bases). Germline CDR1 is MDHEN and CDR2 is SYDVKM. This CDR3 comprises 14 residues. V was pared by 6 bases and J by 2 bases, with 14 bases between. CDR3 nucleotide sequence: TGTGCCAGCAGGAAGGGGGGGGAAGCCTACGAGCAGTACTTC. It codes for CASRKGGEAYEQYF.

J is TRBJ1-2 and V is TRBV2; TRBD1 might be the D (6 bases). CDR3 length: 14 residues. CDR1 is SNHLY and CDR2 is FYNNEI in the germline V gene. Between the trimmed V and J ends, which lost 5 bases and 3 bases, there was a span of 13 bases. Written as DNA, the CDR3 is TGTGCCAGCAGTTCCCCCCAGGGGCACTATGGCTACACCTTC. Translation gives CASSSPQGHYGYTF.

This clone was detected only a few times. The V gene is TRBV10-3, the J gene TRBJ1-1; 8 nucleotides match TRBD1. The CDR3 spans 13 residues. V trimming: 1 base; J trimming: 8 bases; junction bases outside the gene matches: 3. The germline CDR1 and CDR2 sequences are ENHRY and SYGVKD. CDR3 nucleotide sequence: TGTGCCATCAGTGAGTTTTGGACAGGGGAAGCTTTCTTT. Translating it yields CAISEFWTGEAFF.

The V gene is TRBV19, the J gene TRBJ1-2; 7 bases are shared with TRBD1. Germline V gene data show CDR1 as LNHDA and CDR2 as SQIVND (reference sequence). The junction had 6 bases not matched to a gene; V was cut back by 6 bases and J by 5 bases. The CDR3 contains 13 residues. Here the CDR3 reads CASSSGTAYGYTF. Here the CDR3 DNA reads TGTGCCAGTAGCTCCGGGACAGCTTATGGCTACACCTTC.